A single sample is the source of the 15 T cell receptor beta chains below, sequenced in a study of blood T cell repertoires in COVID-19. The method was immunoSEQ multiplex PCR; TCRdb's version includes in-frame clones alone and lacks a portion of them. The table lists approximately 90,000 clones, nearly 80% of them singletons. The material sequenced was peripheral blood. The receptor set was obtained from a man between 70 and 80 years old with COVID-19, enrolled during active disease.

The genes are TRBV2 and TRBJ2-7; a weak D match, TRBD1 (5 bases). CDR1 SNHLY and CDR2 FYNNEI come from the germline V gene. Between the trimmed V and J ends, which lost 10 bases and 1 base, there was a span of 11 bases. The CDR3 sequence is 12 residues long. The CDR3 loop is CATRGQSYEQYF. CDR3 coding DNA: TGTGCCACCAGAGGACAATCCTACGAGCAGTACTTC.

The chain carries TRBV5-1 and TRBJ2-3, with 10 bases that match TRBD2. In germline, CDR1 is SGHRS, CDR2 YFSETQ. V lost 4 bases, J lost 4 bases, and 3 bases stayed unmatched. This CDR3 region has 14 residues. CDR3 sequence (DNA): TGCGCCAGCAGCCCTAGCGGGGGCGCAGATACGCAGTATTTT. It is translated as CASSPSGGADTQYF.

The CDR3 is CASSQSAGGDDGYTF. The CDR3 DNA sequence: TGTGCCAGCAGCCAATCGGCCGGAGGGGATGACGGCTACACCTTC. J is TRBJ1-2 and V is TRBV16, with D perhaps TRBD1 (5 bases). The CDR3 length is 15 residues. V lost 0 bases and J lost 8, with 16 bases in between. Germline CDR1 KGHSY, CDR2 FQNENV.

J is TRBJ2-7 and V is TRBV28, with D hard to call. The CDR3 covers 12 residues. V lost 2 bases and J 6 bases, leaving 8 bases between the germline ends. CDR1 and CDR2 from the germline V gene are MDHEN and SYDVKM. Written as DNA, the CDR3 is TGTGCCAGCAGTTTAACCTCTAGCGAGCAGTACTTC. It encodes CASSLTSSEQYF.

CDR3 in amino acids: CASSLRRGNTGELFF. In DNA form, the CDR3 reads TGTGCCAGCAGCCTCCGTAGAGGAAACACCGGGGAGCTGTTTTTT. V and J are TRBV9 and TRBJ2-2; D is uncertain. The CDR3 covers 15 residues. CDR1 is SGDLS, CDR2 YYNGEE, per germline. Trimming shortened V by 4 bases and J by 2 bases, and 12 bases separated the two germline ends. Together with reference TRBV9 and TRBJ2-2, the CDR3 gives the full variable domain: DSGVTQTPKHLITATGQRVTLRCSPRSGDLSVYWYQQSLDQGLQFLIQYYNGEERAKGNILERFSAQQFPDLHSELNLSSLELGDSALYFCASSLRRGNTGELFFGEGSRLTVL.

This clone has only one observation. The genes are TRBV28 and TRBJ2-7, with 10 bases that match TRBD1. CDR1 is MDHEN and CDR2 is SYDVKM in the germline V gene. Losses at the gene ends were 5 bases for V and 5 bases for J; bases not matched to a gene: 6. The CDR3 extends over 14 amino acids. As DNA, the CDR3 is TGTGCCAGCAGTACGACAGGGGGCTTAGACGAGCAGTACTTC. Its translation is CASSTTGGLDEQYF. Variable domain in full (rest from reference TRBV28 and TRBJ2-7): DVKVTQSSRYLVKRTGEKVFLECVQDMDHENMFWYRQDPGLGLRLIYFSYDVKMKEKGDIPEGYSVSREKKERFSLILESASTNQTSMYLCASSTTGGLDEQYFGPGTRLTVT.

J is TRBJ2-3 and V is TRBV27, with 12 bases aligning to TRBD1. The germline gives CDR1 MNHEY, CDR2 SMNVEV (reference sequence). V lost 3 bases and J lost 0; bases outside the gene matches: 10. This CDR3 contains 19 residues. Here the CDR3 reads CASSFFSGTGGDSTDTQYF. CDR3 coding DNA: TGTGCCAGCAGTTTTTTTTCCGGGACAGGGGGCGACAGCACAGATACGCAGTATTTT.

The genes are TRBV19 and TRBJ2-1, with D possibly being TRBD2 (5 bases). Trimming pared 8 bases from V and 0 bases from J, leaving 8 bases between. The CDR3 loop spans 13 amino acids. Germline CDR1 LNHDA, CDR2 SQIVND (reference sequence). The CDR3 reads CASERSSYNEQFF. The CDR3 DNA sequence: TGTGCCAGTGAGCGGAGCTCCTACAATGAGCAGTTCTTC.

The gene calls are TRBV5-5 and TRBJ2-7, with a tentative D call TRBD1 (6 bases). The germline gives CDR1 SGHKS, CDR2 YYEKEE (reference sequence). The CDR3 spans 13 residues. V was trimmed by 2 bases and J by 2 bases, leaving 8 bases between them. As DNA, the CDR3 is TGTGCCAGCAGCTTTCAGGGGCCCTACGAGCAGTACTTC. Amino acids: CASSFQGPYEQYF.

This sequence joins TRBV5-4 and TRBJ1-1; 9 bases agree with TRBD1. The CDR3 covers 14 residues. Looked up from germline, CDR1 is SGHNT and CDR2 is YYREEE (reference sequence). J lost 4 bases, V lost 3 bases, and 4 bases had no gene match. Written as DNA, the CDR3 is TGTGCCAGCAGCTATACAGGGGGCCCCACTGAAGCTTTCTTT. Its protein product is CASSYTGGPTEAFF.

The V gene is TRBV3-1 (or the pseudogene TRBV3-2), the J gene TRBJ1-2, with TRBD1 identical over 10 bases. The germline V gene encodes CDR1 LGHDT and CDR2 YNNKEL (reference sequence). V dropped 5 bases and J dropped 5; count of bases not matched to a gene: 2. This CDR3 comprises 13 residues. This chain's CDR3 is CASSAGQGYGYTF. The CDR3, as DNA: TGTGCCAGCAGCGCGGGACAGGGGTATGGCTACACCTTC.

This clone was seen ten or more times. The chain joins TRBV5-6 to TRBJ1-6; maybe TRBD1 (6 bases). V shed 4 bases and J shed 0 bases, with 11 bases lying between them. Germline V CDR1 and CDR2: SGHDT, YYEEEE. CDR3 length: 16 residues. CDR3 nucleotide sequence: TGTGCCAGCAGCCGGACAGCCAACTCCTATAATTCACCCCTCCACTTT. Its protein is CASSRTANSYNSPLHF.

This clone has at least ten counts. The gene calls are TRBV3-1 (or the pseudogene TRBV3-2) and TRBJ1-6, with 12 positions matching TRBD1. Losses at the gene ends were 3 bases for V and 10 bases for J; bases not matched to a gene: 1. The germline gives CDR1 LGHDT, CDR2 YNNKEL (reference sequence). There are 14 residues in the CDR3. CDR3 nucleotides: TGTGCCAGCAGCCAGGGGACAGGGGGCTCACCCCTCCACTTT. It yields the protein CASSQGTGGSPLHF.

The chain joins TRBV18 to TRBJ2-2, with D possibly TRBD2 on 5 matching bases. Trimming removed 8 bases from V and 3 bases from J, with 13 bases in between. This CDR3 has 14 amino acids. Germline values: CDR1 KGHSH, CDR2 LQKENI. CDR3 DNA: TGTGCCAGCACTTCCACTAGTTACACCGGGGAGCTGTTTTTT. Its translation is CASTSTSYTGELFF. The full variable domain, rest sourced from reference TRBV18 and TRBJ2-2, is NAGVMQNPRHLVRRRGQEARLRCSPMKGHSHVYWYRQLPEEGLKFMVYLQKENIIDESGMPKERFSAEFPKEGPSILRIQQVVRGDSAAYFCASTSTSYTGELFFGEGSRLTVL.

The rearrangement uses TRBV7-7 and TRBJ2-5, with TRBD2 matching 9 bases. Per germline, CDR1 SSHAT and CDR2 FNYEAQ (reference sequence). The CDR3 totals 15 residues. V lost 6 bases to trimming and J lost 4 bases; unmatched junction nucleotides: 9. In DNA form, the CDR3 reads TGTGCCAGCAGTTCCCGAGCGGGAGGAGGAGAGACCCAGTACTTC. Protein: CASSSRAGGGETQYF.